This T cell receptor beta chain was obtained from a study of blood T cell repertoires in COVID-19 (TCRdb year 2020). For the wider study: Recovered participants in ImmuneRACE Cohort 3 were defined by two consecutive negative NP/OP PCR tests, clearance by a healthcare professional, or resolution of symptoms. Where available, HLA class I and class II types were taken from metadata supplied by the sample provider and were not determined by assay-based typing. The material from the prospective study consisted of cDNA or gDNA derived from T cells, B-cell-depleted T cells, or PBMCs. Sample metadata almost always included a de-identified subject ID, COVID-19 status, age in years and sex. Samples were obtained from the ongoing ImmuneRACE study (first 160 participants) and from approximately 1,200 subjects provided by 6 global collaborators. A freely available public database, intended as a resource for researchers studying the immune response to SARS-CoV-2, is where the repertoires were released. Collaborator samples came from the United States, Italy and Spain and covered acute and convalescent phases of COVID-19. Subjects who had been exposed to COVID-19, were actively infected with it, or had recovered from it provided the deeply sampled blood TCRbeta repertoires that made up the dataset.

TCRbeta CDR3 regions were amplified from genomic DNA using the immunoSEQ Assay, a bias-controlled multiplex PCR. The original methods were these. Nucleated cell counts per sample were estimated from amplification of reference gene primers within the assay. To quantify the absolute abundance of each unique TCRbeta CDR3 rearrangement, sequence reads were collapsed and filtered. Productive Simpson clonality was computed per sample as the square root of Simpson's diversity index over productive rearrangements. Here the immuneACCESS table is served through TCRdb, limited to in-frame sequences with V and J called. Missing clones are a known gap in these copies; in checked studies unresolved V genes cover under half, and the rest lacks a known reason. The DNA was the basis for D and trimming; V, J and clone size are from that table. Here the sample has under 300,000 clones; more than 70% occur a single time. Clones ranked in the top ten supply 2% of the sample.

Here V drops 6 bases and J drops 2 bases, and the junction holds 6 bases not matched to any gene. The CDR3 goes from the cysteine to the phenylalanine over 15 residues. Only the CDR3 part of the read is kept: 45 bases, read in frame from the first base. CDR1 and CDR2 are read off the germline V gene as SNHLY and FYNNEI. Participants in the prospective study were aged about 18 to 90 years, lived in more than 20 United States geographic areas, and enrolled through a virtual design. Cohort assignment in the prospective study relied on participant-reported clinical history from a screening survey and a study questionnaire. Mobile phlebotomists in the prospective study collected whole blood, serum and a nasopharyngeal or oropharyngeal swab from every participant. Participants in the prospective study had the option to provide additional blood draws and questionnaires over a 2-month period. Prospective study blood samples were shipped either frozen or at room temperature before DNA extraction.

With respect to this clone: Its cognate antigen has yet to be identified. No base quality information exists; no much larger clone differs at one position.

The study at large found these results: How much clinical and demographic metadata was included differed by source and by participant, and the metadata was provided uncurated.

Sequencing used PBMCs or T cells enriched from blood (not recorded which). The receptor was isolated from a woman aged 55-69 years in a cohort exposed to, infected with or recovered from COVID-19 (not recorded which). The rearrangement combines TRBV2 with TRBJ2-1; 8 of the junction bases match TRBD2. The bases read TGTGCCAGCAGCCTAACGGGACTAGCCTACAATGAGCAGTTCTTC. Its amino acids are CASSLTGLAYNEQFF. Reference TRBV2 and TRBJ2-1 proteins supply the regions before and after the CDR3; the full variable domain is: EPEVTQTPSHQVTQMGQEVILRCVPISNHLYFYWYRQILGQKVEFLVSFYNNEISEKSEIFDDQFSVERPDGSNFTLKIRSTKLEDSAMYFCASSLTGLAYNEQFFGPGTRLTVL.